The following is a T cell receptor beta chain sequence with its context. This sample stems from a study of blood T cell repertoires in COVID-19. Across the study: The United States, Italy and Spain provided the acute and convalescent COVID-19 samples. PBMCs, B-cell-depleted T cells, or T cells were the source of the cDNA or gDNA that made up the material.

Original data processing: For nucleated cells, counts were estimated from reference gene primer amplification. The repertoire was sequenced with immunoSEQ multiplex PCR; TCRdb's copy has only in-frame clones and lacks some. That table supplies the V and J calls and clone size; D and trimming were determined from the DNA. The table lists about 280,000 clones, 83% of them singletons, with roughly 9.4% in the top ten. The TCR sequence derives from a woman in her forties or fifties who had recovered from COVID-19. The material sequenced was peripheral blood.

Written as DNA, the CDR3 is TGCGCCAGCAGCCAAACCCAGACAGGGTTGAATGGCTACACCTTC. Translated, it gives CASSQTQTGLNGYTF. The chain joins TRBV4-3 to TRBJ1-2; TRBD1 matches at 7 bases. The CDR3 has 15 residues. V lost 2 bases, J lost 6 bases, and 9 bases stayed unmatched. In germline, CDR1 is LGHNA, CDR2 YSLEER.